The clone carrying this TCR beta chain was seen at least ten times. Its antigen is undetermined. J was trimmed by 1 base and V by 7 bases; bases with no gene match: 6. The CDR3 is 13 residues long. Per the germline V gene, CDR1 is SQVTM and CDR2 is ANQGSEA. These data come from a study of T cell repertoires in cytomegalovirus infection. Study-wide results and limits: HLA-C-restricted TCR beta clonotypes specific for CMV led the ex vivo response.

Each CDR3 protein is one row after TCRdb ran MiXCR on the reads. Here the sample spans about 76,000 distinct CDR3 sequences, more than 3% being singletons. The receptor was isolated from a human donor in good health (CMV status not recorded). Some clones in this sample may be carry-over from other donors' samples. The sequenced sample was PBMCs. This chain uses TRBV29-1 with TRBJ2-5, with TRBD1 identical over 7 bases. The CDR3 loop reads CSATRQGQETQYF. CDR3 DNA: TGCAGCGCGACGCGACAGGGCCAAGAGACCCAGTACTTC.